The clone carrying this T cell receptor (beta chain) turned up a few times. What it binds is unknown. Germline V gene lookup returns CDR1 MGHRA and CDR2 YSYEKL. Between the trimmed V and J ends, which lost 0 bases and 2 bases, there was a span of 10 bases. The CDR3 is 16 residues long. These data originate in a study of T cells after yellow fever vaccination. Using its own MiXCR run on the 5' RACE reads, TCRdb lists one record per CDR3 protein. Of hundreds of thousands of distinct CDR3 sequences detected, about 5.2% appear once; the ten largest clones hold roughly 3.3%. The study, taken as a whole, reports: Among primary-vaccination clones, most reappeared after the booster, at almost 98% for CD4 and about 90% for CD8.

The gene calls are TRBV4-1 and TRBJ2-2, with TRBD2 as a possible D gene (6 bases). This receptor was taken from a man between 18 and 35 years old who received the YFV17D yellow fever vaccine. This specimen consisted of CD4+ T cells sorted from PBMCs, obtained on the day of the yellow fever booster vaccination. For the CDR3, the DNA is TGCGCCAGCAGCCAAGATGGGGGGACCAACACCGGGGAGCTGTTTTTT. It is translated as CASSQDGGTNTGELFF.